The 26 T cell receptor beta chains below come from one sample, sequenced in a study of cytomegalovirus exposure and HLA in healthy donors. The PCR used 60 Vbeta and 13 Jbeta primers. Clones were read by immunoSEQ multiplex PCR, and TCRdb kept only the in-frame ones, dropping some. The top ten clones hold around 2.7% of a sample with 65,000 or so clones, roughly 60% of them seen once. Sample: PBMCs. The receptors were sampled from a man aged 25-40 years in good health and CMV-seronegative.

The chain joins TRBV6-1 to TRBJ1-1; the D is unclear. This CDR3 has 13 amino acids. With 7 bases removed from V and 2 bases from J, the gap between germline ends came to 11 bases. Germline V lookup: CDR1 MNHNS, CDR2 SASEGT. CDR3 sequence (DNA): TGTGCCAGCACCTCCGAGGGAAACACTGAAGCTTTCTTT. Its translation: CASTSEGNTEAFF.

This clone has only a few counts. The chain employs TRBV5-6 and TRBJ1-4; 8 positions agree with TRBD1. With V trimmed by 1 base and J by 8 bases, 10 bases remained unmatched. Germline V gene data show CDR1 as SGHDT and CDR2 as YYEEEE. The CDR3 consists of 16 residues. The CDR3 coding sequence is TGTGCCAGCAGCTTGTTGACAGGGGCCGCTGGCGAAAAACTGTTTTTT. Residues: CASSLLTGAAGEKLFF.

The chain couples TRBV4-1 to TRBJ2-5; D is possibly TRBD2 (5 bases). V dropped 0 bases and J dropped 7 bases, with 12 bases sitting between them. Germline CDR1 reads MGHRA; CDR2 reads YSYEKL. The CDR3 covers 14 residues. The CDR3 loop reads CASSQDEVGGTQYF. The CDR3, as DNA: TGCGCCAGCAGCCAAGATGAGGTTGGAGGGACCCAGTACTTC.

This clone was observed a few times. This chain connects TRBV5-1 to TRBJ2-5, with 9 nucleotides matching TRBD2. The germline gives CDR1 SGHRS, CDR2 YFSETQ. Unmatched junction bases numbered 8, after V lost 4 bases and J lost 1 base. The CDR3 spans 16 residues. The CDR3 sequence is CASSRLAGLPQETQYF. The CDR3 DNA sequence: TGCGCCAGCAGCCGGCTAGCGGGGCTTCCCCAAGAGACCCAGTACTTC.

This clone was found a few times. The chain recombines TRBV29-1 with TRBJ2-7, with TRBD1 as a possible D gene (6 bases). Trimming pared 5 bases from V and 0 bases from J, leaving 17 bases between. Germline V lookup: CDR1 SQVTM, CDR2 ANQGSEA. The length of the CDR3 is 15 residues. The CDR3 coding sequence is TGCAGCGTTAACGGCGAGCAGGGGTCCTCCTACGAGCAGTACTTC. Protein: CSVNGEQGSSYEQYF.

The rearrangement joins TRBV5-1 to TRBJ1-2, with 11 bases matching TRBD1. CDR1 SGHRS and CDR2 YFSETQ come from the germline V gene. Germline trimming cut 0 bases from V and 0 bases from J; bases unmatched to any gene: 1. The CDR3 is 16 amino acids. The CDR3 DNA reads as TGCGCCAGCAGCTTGGGGGGACAGGGGGCTAACTATGGCTACACCTTC. Amino acid sequence: CASSLGGQGANYGYTF.

This clone was detected a few times. The V gene is TRBV7-9, the J gene TRBJ1-1; TRBD1 might be the D (6 bases). The V and J ends lost 0 bases and 5 bases respectively, with 13 bases between them. This CDR3 contains 15 residues. Germline CDR1 reads SEHNR; CDR2 reads FQNEAQ (reference sequence). CDR3 in amino acids: CASSLAQGRRTEAFF. The CDR3 DNA sequence: TGTGCCAGCAGCTTAGCACAGGGACGGAGAACTGAAGCTTTCTTT. The full variable domain, its missing parts supplied by reference TRBV7-9 and TRBJ1-1, is DTGVSQNPRHKITKRGQNVTFRCDPISEHNRLYWYRQTLGQGPEFLTYFQNEAQLEKSRLLSDRFSAERPKGSFSTLEIQRTEQGDSAMYLCASSLAQGRRTEAFFGQGTRLTVV.

CDR3 protein: CASSPGTGGDGTEAFF. In nucleotides, the CDR3 is TGTGCCAGCAGCCCCGGGACAGGGGGCGATGGTACTGAAGCTTTCTTT. V is TRBV7-8 and J is TRBJ1-1, with 12 bases matching TRBD1. The CDR3 is 16 amino acids. In germline, CDR1 is SGHVS, CDR2 FQNEAQ. After removal of 5 bases from V and 5 bases from J, the junction contained 9 bases not matched to a gene. Full variable domain (missing parts from reference TRBV7-8 and TRBJ1-1): GAGVSQSPRYKVAKRGQDVALRCDPISGHVSLFWYQQALGQGPEFLTYFQNEAQLDKSGLPSDRFFAERPEGSVSTLKIQRTQQEDSAVYLCASSPGTGGDGTEAFFGQGTRLTVV.

The chain carries TRBV7-2 and TRBJ2-5; TRBD1 matches at 8 bases. This CDR3 is built from 14 residues. Trimming removed 4 bases from V and 7 bases from J; junction bases left unmatched: 8. The V gene's germline CDR1 is SGHTA and CDR2 FQGNSA. The DNA of the CDR3 is TGTGCCAGCAGCTCGGACAGGGCCCCTCGGACCCAGTACTTC. Its translation: CASSSDRAPRTQYF.

The V call is TRBV28, the J call TRBJ1-2; 9 positions agree with TRBD1. Trimming cost V 11 bases and J 6 bases; bases outside gene matches: 10. Germline V gene sequence: CDR1 MDHEN, CDR2 SYDVKM. CDR3 size: 13 residues. CDR3 sequence (DNA): TGTGCCGAAGATACCGGGGACAGGGATGGCTACACCTTC. It is translated as CAEDTGDRDGYTF.

This sequence joins TRBV4-1 and TRBJ2-1; TRBD2 agrees at 9 bases. CDR1 MGHRA and CDR2 YSYEKL come from the germline V gene. Germline trimming cut 0 bases from V and 0 bases from J; bases unmatched to any gene: 3. The CDR3 is 17 amino acids. As DNA, the CDR3 is TGCGCCAGCAGCCAAGACGGAGCGGGGGGCTCCTACAATGAGCAGTTCTTC. Protein: CASSQDGAGGSYNEQFF.

The chain joins TRBV7-2 to TRBJ2-5; 9 nucleotides match TRBD2. The ends lost 4 bases at V and 4 bases at J; junction bases unmatched: 4. Germline CDR1 and CDR2: SGHTA and FQGNSA. The CDR3 totals 14 residues. The CDR3 DNA follows: TGTGCCAGCAGCTCCCCGCGGGAGGGAGAGACCCAGTACTTC. It encodes CASSSPREGETQYF.

The V gene is TRBV6-5, the J gene TRBJ1-6; the D is unclear. The CDR3 totals 12 residues. V was cut by 7 bases and J by 6 bases, with 7 bases left in between. Per the germline V gene, CDR1 is MNHEY and CDR2 is SVGAGI. CDR3 sequence (DNA): TGTGCCAGCATGAGGATTAATTCACCCCTCCACTTT. As protein: CASMRINSPLHF.

This chain joins TRBV4-1 and TRBJ1-2; D possibly corresponds to TRBD1 (5 bases). Per germline, CDR1 MGHRA and CDR2 YSYEKL. This CDR3 comprises 15 residues. Trimming removed 4 bases from V and 1 base from J, with 13 bases in between. In DNA form, the CDR3 reads TGCGCCAGCAGCCCTGGTCGGGGGATTAACTATGGCTACACCTTC. It yields the protein CASSPGRGINYGYTF.

This sequence joins TRBV30 and TRBJ2-3; D is uncertain. V was pared by 1 base and J by 0 bases, with 5 bases between. The CDR3 runs to 13 residues. Per germline, CDR1 GTSNPN and CDR2 SVGIG (reference sequence). CDR3 bases: TGTGCCTGGAGTGCAGTAAGCACAGATACGCAGTATTTT. Translating gives CAWSAVSTDTQYF.

This chain connects TRBV4-2 to TRBJ2-7; a weak D match, TRBD1 (6 bases). From germline, CDR1 is LGHNA and CDR2 YNFKEQ. Trimming left V 0 bases short and J 6 bases short, with 21 bases between. This CDR3 is 17 amino acids long. The CDR3 nucleotides are TGTGCCAGCAGCCAAGATCTAAGAGGGGTGGAAGGGGGCGAGCAGTACTTC. Amino acids: CASSQDLRGVEGGEQYF.

The chain recombines TRBV6-5 with TRBJ2-7, with 12 bases aligning to TRBD1. The CDR3 extends over 14 amino acids. Germline V lookup: CDR1 MNHEY, CDR2 SVGAGI. Losses at the gene ends were 5 bases for V and 4 bases for J; bases not matched to a gene: 3. This chain's CDR3 is CASSTGQGAYEQYF. CDR3 nucleotides: TGTGCCAGCAGTACGGGACAGGGGGCGTACGAGCAGTACTTC.

The chain links TRBV6-5 to TRBJ2-3; 10 bases match TRBD2. Germline loops: CDR1 MNHEY, CDR2 SVGAGI. J gave up 1 base and V 6 bases, and 4 bases lay outside the gene matches. The CDR3 loop spans 15 amino acids. CDR3 residues: CASRLLAGGTDTQYF. The CDR3 DNA follows: TGTGCCAGCAGGCTCCTAGCGGGGGGCACAGATACGCAGTATTTT.

This clone was detected a few times. The chain uses TRBV6-5 and TRBJ2-2, with TRBD1 as a possible D gene (6 bases). Trimming took off 4 bases at V and 1 base at J, with 7 bases between the two ends. Germline CDR1 reads MNHEY; CDR2 reads SVGAGI. CDR3 length equals 14 residues. For the CDR3, the DNA is TGTGCCAGCAGTTGGGGACAGAACACCGGGGAGCTGTTTTTT. This gives the protein CASSWGQNTGELFF.

The V gene is TRBV5-6, the J gene TRBJ2-4; perhaps TRBD2 as D (6 bases). The CDR3 runs 14 residues. V was cut by 4 bases and J by 9 bases, with 17 bases left in between. Germline V gene data show CDR1 as SGHDT and CDR2 as YYEEEE. CDR3: CASSPPWGESIQYF. The CDR3 DNA follows: TGTGCCAGCAGCCCCCCTTGGGGGGAAAGCATTCAGTACTTC.

The rearrangement uses TRBV29-1 and TRBJ2-1, with a tentative D call TRBD1 (5 bases). Per the germline V gene, CDR1 is SQVTM and CDR2 is ANQGSEA. Trimming shortened V by 4 bases and J by 4 bases, and 11 bases separated the two germline ends. The CDR3 runs to 13 residues. The CDR3 nucleotides read TGCAGCGTTGCCTCTACAGGTTACAATGAGCAGTTCTTC. As protein: CSVASTGYNEQFF.

The chain employs TRBV7-9 and TRBJ1-2, with 9 bases fitting TRBD1. The V segment lost 6 bases and the J segment 6 bases; nucleotides outside the gene matches: 8. Germline assignment: CDR1 SEHNR and CDR2 FQNEAQ (reference sequence). The CDR3 extends over 14 amino acids. This CDR3 reads CASRHTGGLDGYTF. The CDR3 region has the DNA TGTGCCAGCAGACATACAGGGGGCCTGGATGGCTACACCTTC.

The gene calls are TRBV6-6 and TRBJ2-5; 8 nucleotides match TRBD2. Germline CDR1 MNHNY, CDR2 SVGAGI (reference sequence). The CDR3 loop spans 14 amino acids. The trim removed 2 bases at V and 1 base at J, leaving 0 bases unmatched. CDR3 in DNA: TGTGCCAGCAGTTACGGGACTAGCCAAGAGACCCAGTACTTC. This translates into CASSYGTSQETQYF.

The V call is TRBV5-8, the J call TRBJ1-1; D is possibly TRBD1 (6 bases). The V end was cut by 4 bases, the J end by 1 base, with 11 bases between. This CDR3 spans 14 amino acids. Germline V gene lookup returns CDR1 SGHTS and CDR2 YDEGEE. The CDR3 reads CASSPWTENTEAFF. The CDR3, as DNA: TGTGCCAGCAGCCCCTGGACAGAGAACACTGAAGCTTTCTTT. Looking up the rest from reference TRBV5-8 and TRBJ1-1 gives the full variable domain: EAGVTQSPTHLIKTRGQQATLRCSPISGHTSVYWYQQALGLGLQFLLWYDEGEERNRGNFPPRFSGRQFPNYSSELNVNALELEDSALYLCASSPWTENTEAFFGQGTRLTVV.

This clone was seen only a few times. V usage is TRBV30 and J usage is TRBJ2-5, with 9 bases aligning to TRBD1. The tail of the sequence fits TRBJ2-7 better, so the J call may be wrong. The CDR3 is made up of 13 amino acids. Germline CDR1 is GTSNPN and CDR2 is SVGIG (reference sequence). The CDR3 coding sequence is TGTGCCCGACAGGGACAGGGCTCCTACGAGCAGTACTTC. It translates to CARQGQGSYEQYF.

This clone was observed a few times. The rearrangement uses TRBV7-9 and TRBJ1-6; TRBD1 agrees at 7 bases. Germline V CDR1 and CDR2: SEHNR, FQNEAQ (reference sequence). CDR3 length: 15 amino acids. V lost 5 bases and J lost 8; bases outside the gene matches: 9. The CDR3 nucleotides read TGTGCCAGCAGCGCAGGGGGACTTATGGATTCACCCCTCCACTTT. This encodes CASSAGGLMDSPLHF.